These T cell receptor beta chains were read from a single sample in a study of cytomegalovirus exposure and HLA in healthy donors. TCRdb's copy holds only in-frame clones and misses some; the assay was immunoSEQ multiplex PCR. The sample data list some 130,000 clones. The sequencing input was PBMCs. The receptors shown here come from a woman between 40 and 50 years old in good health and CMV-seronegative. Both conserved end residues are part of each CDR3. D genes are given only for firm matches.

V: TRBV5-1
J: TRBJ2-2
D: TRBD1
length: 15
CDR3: CASSDGTGHTGELFF
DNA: TGCGCCAGCAGCGACGGGACAGGGCACACCGGGGAGCTGTTTTTT

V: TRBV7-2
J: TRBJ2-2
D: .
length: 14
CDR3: CASSSGQPGGELFF
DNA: TGTGCCAGCAGCTCCGGACAGCCAGGCGGGGAGCTGTTTTTT

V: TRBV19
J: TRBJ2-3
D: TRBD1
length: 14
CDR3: CASSAGGPRVTQYF
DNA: TGTGCCAGTAGCGCAGGGGGCCCGCGCGTCACGCAGTATTTT

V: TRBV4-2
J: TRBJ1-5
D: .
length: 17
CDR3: CASSQEARQTYNQPQHF
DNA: TGTGCCAGCAGCCAAGAAGCCCGACAGACCTACAATCAGCCCCAGCATTTT

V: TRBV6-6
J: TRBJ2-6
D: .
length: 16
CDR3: CASTPRGSSGANVLTF
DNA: TGTGCCAGCACCCCCAGGGGTTCCTCTGGGGCCAACGTCCTGACTTTC

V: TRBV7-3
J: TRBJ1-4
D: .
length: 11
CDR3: CASSFYEKLFF
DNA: TGTGCCAGCAGCTTCTATGAAAAACTGTTTTTT

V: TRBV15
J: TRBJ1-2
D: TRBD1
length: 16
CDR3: CATSRDFPGQGYGYTF
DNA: TGTGCCACCAGCAGAGATTTTCCGGGACAGGGCTATGGCTACACCTTC

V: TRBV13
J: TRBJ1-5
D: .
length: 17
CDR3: CASSLGLGSASNQPQHF
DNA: TGTGCCAGCAGCTTAGGCCTGGGGAGCGCGAGCAATCAGCCCCAGCATTTT

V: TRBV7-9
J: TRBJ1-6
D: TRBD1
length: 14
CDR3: CASSQTGPNSPLHF
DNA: TGTGCCAGCAGCCAGACAGGGCCCAATTCACCCCTCCACTTT

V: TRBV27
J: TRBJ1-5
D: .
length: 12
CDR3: CAIGDLNQPQHF
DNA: TGTGCCATCGGGGATCTCAATCAGCCCCAGCATTTT

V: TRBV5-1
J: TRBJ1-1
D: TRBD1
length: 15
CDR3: CASSLGDRGWTEAFF
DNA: TGCGCCAGCAGCTTGGGTGACAGGGGATGGACTGAAGCTTTCTTT

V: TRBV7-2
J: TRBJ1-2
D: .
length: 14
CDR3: CASSLAGLIMGYTF
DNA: TGTGCCAGCAGCTTAGCTGGACTGATTATGGGCTACACCTTC